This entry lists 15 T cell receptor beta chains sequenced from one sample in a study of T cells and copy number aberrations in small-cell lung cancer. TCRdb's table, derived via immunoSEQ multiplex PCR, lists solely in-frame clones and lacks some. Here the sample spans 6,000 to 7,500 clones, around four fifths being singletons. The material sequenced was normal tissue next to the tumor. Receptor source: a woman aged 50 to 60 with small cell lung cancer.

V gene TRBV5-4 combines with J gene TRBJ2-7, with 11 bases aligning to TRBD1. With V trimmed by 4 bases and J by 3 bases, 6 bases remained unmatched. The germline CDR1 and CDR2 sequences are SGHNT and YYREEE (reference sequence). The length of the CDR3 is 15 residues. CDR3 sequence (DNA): TGTGCCAGCAGCCCCGGGACAGGGGGGGGCTACGAGCAGTACTTC. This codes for CASSPGTGGGYEQYF.

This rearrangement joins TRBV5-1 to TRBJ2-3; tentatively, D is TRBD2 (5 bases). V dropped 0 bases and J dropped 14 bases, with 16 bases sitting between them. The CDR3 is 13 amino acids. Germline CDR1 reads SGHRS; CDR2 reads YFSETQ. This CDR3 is CASSLERNSATYF. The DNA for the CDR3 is TGCGCCAGCAGCTTGGAGCGGAACTCTGCGACGTATTTT.

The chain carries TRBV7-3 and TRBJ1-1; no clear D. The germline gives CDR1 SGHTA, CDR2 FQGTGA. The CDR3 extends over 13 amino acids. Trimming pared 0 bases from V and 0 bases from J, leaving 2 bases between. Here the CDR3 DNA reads TGTGCCAGCAGCTTAACGCTGAACACTGAAGCTTTCTTT. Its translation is CASSLTLNTEAFF.

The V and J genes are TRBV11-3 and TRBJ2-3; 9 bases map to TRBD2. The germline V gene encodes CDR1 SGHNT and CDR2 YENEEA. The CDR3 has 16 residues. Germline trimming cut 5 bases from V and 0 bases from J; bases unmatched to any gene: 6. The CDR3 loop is CASSARLAASTDTQYF. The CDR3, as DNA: TGTGCCAGCAGCGCGAGACTAGCGGCTAGCACAGATACGCAGTATTTT.

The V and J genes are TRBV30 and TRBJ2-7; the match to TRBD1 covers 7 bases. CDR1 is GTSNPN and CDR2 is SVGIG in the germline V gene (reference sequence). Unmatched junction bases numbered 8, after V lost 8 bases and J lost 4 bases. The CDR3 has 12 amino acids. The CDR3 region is CAQSRGRYEQYF. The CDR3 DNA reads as TGTGCCCAGAGTAGGGGGCGGTACGAGCAGTACTTC.

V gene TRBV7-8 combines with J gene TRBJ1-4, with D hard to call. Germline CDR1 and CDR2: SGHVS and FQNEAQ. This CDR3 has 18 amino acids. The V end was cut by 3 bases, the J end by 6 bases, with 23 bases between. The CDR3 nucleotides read TGTGCCAGCAGCTTGATGGGGATAGACTTTAAAGGTCATGAAAAACTGTTTTTT. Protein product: CASSLMGIDFKGHEKLFF.

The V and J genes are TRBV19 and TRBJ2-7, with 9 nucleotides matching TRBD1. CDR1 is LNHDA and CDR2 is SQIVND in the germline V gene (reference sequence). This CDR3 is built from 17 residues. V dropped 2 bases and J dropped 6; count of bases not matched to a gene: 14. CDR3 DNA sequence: TGTGCCAGTAGTATAAGTATGGGACAGGGATGGCGGAGCGAGCAGTACTTC. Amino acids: CASSISMGQGWRSEQYF.

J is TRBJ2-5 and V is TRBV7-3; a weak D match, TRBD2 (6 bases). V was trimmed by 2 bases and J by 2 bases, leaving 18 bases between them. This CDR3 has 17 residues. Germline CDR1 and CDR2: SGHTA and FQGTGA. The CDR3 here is CASSLFAGGIGQETQYF. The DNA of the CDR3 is TGTGCCAGCAGCTTATTCGCCGGGGGTATCGGGCAAGAGACCCAGTACTTC.

In nucleotides, the CDR3 is TGTGCCAGCAGCCCAAGTCAGGGGTTAGGCTACACCTTC. Its translation is CASSPSQGLGYTF. This chain links TRBV7-3 with TRBJ1-2, with D possibly TRBD1 on 6 matching bases. V was clipped by 5 bases and J by 8 bases, with 15 bases between them. CDR1 and CDR2 (germline): SGHTA, FQGTGA. The CDR3 runs to 13 residues.

In DNA form, the CDR3 reads TGTGCCAGCACGACCCCCAGACTAGGTACAGATACGCAGTATTTT. It encodes CASTTPRLGTDTQYF. This chain links TRBV5-6 with TRBJ2-3; a possible D gene is TRBD2 (6 bases). CDR3 length: 15 residues. V lost 6 bases, J lost 3 bases, and 17 bases lay in between. CDR1 and CDR2 from the germline V gene are SGHDT and YYEEEE.

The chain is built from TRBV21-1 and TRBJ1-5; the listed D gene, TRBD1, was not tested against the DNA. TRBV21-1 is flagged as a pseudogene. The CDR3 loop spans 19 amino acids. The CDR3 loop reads CASSKDPALLDRVNQPQHF. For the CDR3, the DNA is TGTGCCAGCAGCAAAGATCCCGCCCTCCTGGACAGGGTGAATCAGCCCCAGCATTTT.

CDR3 loop: CASSLSTGGGYGYTF. Written as DNA, the CDR3 is TGTGCCAGCAGCTTATCGACAGGGGGCGGCTATGGCTACACCTTC. The chain combines TRBV7-9 with TRBJ1-2; 10 nucleotides agree with TRBD1. Trimming at V came to 2 bases and at J to 4 bases, leaving 4 bases not matched to a gene. There are 15 residues in the CDR3. Germline V gene sequence: CDR1 SEHNR, CDR2 FQNEAQ (reference sequence). The full variable domain, in which reference TRBV7-9 and TRBJ1-2 provide the parts outside the CDR3, is DTGVSQNPRHKITKRGQNVTFRCDPISEHNRLYWYRQTLGQGPEFLTYFQNEAQLEKSRLLSDRFSAERPKGSFSTLEIQRTEQGDSAMYLCASSLSTGGGYGYTFGSGTRLTVV.

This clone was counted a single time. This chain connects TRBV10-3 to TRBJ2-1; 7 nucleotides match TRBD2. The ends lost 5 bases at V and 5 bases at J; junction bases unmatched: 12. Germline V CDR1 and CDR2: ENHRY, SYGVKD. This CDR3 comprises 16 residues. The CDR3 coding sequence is TGTGCCATCAGTAAAACCGCGGCGGGAGTGGACAATGAGCAGTTCTTC. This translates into CAISKTAAGVDNEQFF.

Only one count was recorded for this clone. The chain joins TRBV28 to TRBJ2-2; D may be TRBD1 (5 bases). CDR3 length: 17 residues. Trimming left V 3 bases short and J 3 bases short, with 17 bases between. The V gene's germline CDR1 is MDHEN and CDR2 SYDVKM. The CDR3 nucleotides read TGTGCCAGCAGTTTTCAGGGTATTCTCCGGGACACCGGGGAGCTGTTTTTT. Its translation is CASSFQGILRDTGELFF.

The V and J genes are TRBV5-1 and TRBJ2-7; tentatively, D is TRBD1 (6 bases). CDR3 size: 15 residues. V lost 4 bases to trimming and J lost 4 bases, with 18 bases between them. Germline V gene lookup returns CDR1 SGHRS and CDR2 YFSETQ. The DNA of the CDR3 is TGCGCCAGCAGCAGGACGGGACACCTGGGGTACGAGCAGTACTTC. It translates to CASSRTGHLGYEQYF.